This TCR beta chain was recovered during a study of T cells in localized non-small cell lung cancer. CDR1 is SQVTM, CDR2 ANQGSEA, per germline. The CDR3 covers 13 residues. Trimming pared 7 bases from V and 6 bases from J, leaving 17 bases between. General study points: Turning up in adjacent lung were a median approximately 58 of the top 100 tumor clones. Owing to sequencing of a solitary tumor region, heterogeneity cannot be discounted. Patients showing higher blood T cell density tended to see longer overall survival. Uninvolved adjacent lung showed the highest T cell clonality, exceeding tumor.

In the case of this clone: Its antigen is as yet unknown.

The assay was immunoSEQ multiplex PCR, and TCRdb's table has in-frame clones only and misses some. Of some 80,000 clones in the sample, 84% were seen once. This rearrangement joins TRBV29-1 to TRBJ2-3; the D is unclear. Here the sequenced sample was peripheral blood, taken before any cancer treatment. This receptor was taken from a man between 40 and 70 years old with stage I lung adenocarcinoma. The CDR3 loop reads CSASRRGRDTQYF. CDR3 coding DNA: TGCAGCGCCTCTCGGCGAGGAAGGGATACGCAGTATTTT.